Listed below are T cell receptor beta chains from one sample, sequenced in a study of shared clonotypes between healthy human individuals. This table comes from immunoSEQ multiplex PCR, and its TCRdb copy is limited to in-frame clones, with some not included. Among nearly 2 million clones listed, about 95% were seen once. Material for sequencing was naive CD8+ T cells sorted from blood. These receptors were collected from a man aged 18-30 years in good health. CDR3s include the opening cysteine and the closing phenylalanine or tryptophan. The D gene is left open where the match is weak. The listing skips clone size in some rows; elsewhere it reads once, few, many or a size class.

CDR3 protein | CDR3 DNA | V gene | D gene | clone size | J gene
CRGPSASSFPSAYGYTF | TGTCGGGGTCCCAGTGCCAGCAGCTTCCCCTCGGCCTATGGCTACACCTTC | TRBV7-9 | . | . | TRBJ1-2
CASSIGGGMNTEAFF | TGTGCCAGTAGTATAGGAGGGGGCATGAACACTGAAGCTTTCTTT | TRBV19 | TRBD1 | . | TRBJ1-1
CATSGRTGFNTEAFF | TGTGCCACCAGCGGACGGACAGGATTTAACACTGAAGCTTTCTTT | TRBV15 | TRBD1 | . | TRBJ1-1
CASSSTGSNQPQHF | TGTGCCAGCAGTTCGACAGGGAGCAATCAGCCCCAGCATTTT | TRBV28 | TRBD1 | once | TRBJ1-5
CASSLTGEETQYF | TGTGCCAGCAGCTTGACAGGAGAGGAGACCCAGTACTTC | TRBV28 | . | . | TRBJ2-5
CASSRTGDSNTEAFF | TGTGCCAGCAGCCGCACAGGGGACTCGAACACTGAAGCTTTCTTT | TRBV14 | TRBD1 | . | TRBJ1-1
CASSLGASGTDTQYF | TGTGCCAGCAGCTTAGGTGCTAGCGGCACAGATACGCAGTATTTT | TRBV7-3 | . | . | TRBJ2-3
CASSYLGEGYNEQFF | TGTGCCAGCAGTTACCTGGGGGAGGGCTACAATGAGCAGTTCTTC | TRBV6-5 | TRBD2 | . | TRBJ2-1
CASKLRLALQETQYF | TGCGCCAGCAAGCTAAGATTAGCGTTGCAAGAGACCCAGTACTTC | TRBV4-1 | . | . | TRBJ2-5
CASSAETSYEQYF | TGTGCCAGCTCGGCAGAGACCTCCTACGAGCAGTACTTC | TRBV27 | . | . | TRBJ2-7
CAFRQISTTKTPSYEQYF | TGTGCCTTCCGACAGATCTCTACTACGAAGACTCCCTCCTACGAGCAGTACTTC | TRBV19 | . | . | TRBJ2-7
CASSFQGGNEKLFF | TGTGCCAGCAGCTTTCAGGGGGGTAATGAAAAACTGTTTTTT | TRBV5-4 | TRBD1 | . | TRBJ1-4
CASSQGLAARETDTQYF | TGCGCCAGCAGCCAAGGACTAGCGGCTCGAGAAACAGATACGCAGTATTTT | TRBV4-3 | TRBD2 | . | TRBJ2-3
CASSEFTGSGGYSNTGELFF | TGTGCCAGCAGTGAATTTACTGGTAGCGGGGGGTATTCGAACACCGGGGAGCTGTTTTTT | TRBV6-1 | TRBD2 | . | TRBJ2-2
CASPLGDRADEKLFF | TGTGCCAGTCCGTTAGGTGACAGGGCAGATGAAAAACTGTTTTTT | TRBV28 | TRBD1 | . | TRBJ1-4
CASSSGQGNPGELFF | TGTGCCAGCAGTTCGGGACAGGGAAATCCCGGGGAGCTGTTTTTT | TRBV11-1 | TRBD1 | . | TRBJ2-2
CASSPNTLLSYEQYF | TGTGCCAGCAGCCCTAACACATTACTCTCCTACGAGCAGTACTTC | TRBV4-2 | . | . | TRBJ2-7
CASSLQGASYEQYF | TGTGCCAGCAGTCTACAGGGGGCTTCCTACGAGCAGTACTTC | TRBV27 | TRBD1 | once | TRBJ2-7
CASSFDRVEETQYF | TGCGCCAGCAGCTTTGACAGGGTCGAAGAGACCCAGTACTTC | TRBV5-1 | TRBD1 | . | TRBJ2-5
CAWSVSLTYEQYF | TGTGCCTGGAGTGTAAGCTTGACCTACGAGCAGTACTTC | TRBV30 | . | . | TRBJ2-7
CASKWQGGPFYEQYF | TGTGCCAGCAAGTGGCAAGGCGGACCCTTCTACGAGCAGTACTTC | TRBV27 | . | . | TRBJ2-7
CASSQSRGIEEQYF | TGTGCCAGCAGCCAGAGCAGGGGGATCGAAGAGCAGTACTTC | TRBV7-9 | TRBD1 | . | TRBJ2-7
CATSRDPPDGEANTEAFF | TGTGCCACCAGCAGAGATCCTCCTGACGGGGAAGCAAACACTGAAGCTTTCTTT | TRBV15 | . | . | TRBJ1-1
CASTDSYNEQFF | TGTGCCAGCACCGACTCCTACAATGAGCAGTTCTTC | TRBV5-6 | . | . | TRBJ2-1
CASSPGTAAFYTF | TGTGCCAGCAGCCCCGGGACAGCGGCCTTCTACACCTTC | TRBV7-3 | TRBD1 | . | TRBJ1-2
CASSSLGASSTDTQYF | TGCGCCAGCAGCTCCTTAGGGGCCTCTAGCACAGATACGCAGTATTTT | TRBV5-1 | . | . | TRBJ2-3
CASSAFGTGAYEQYF | TGTGCCAGCAGCGCGTTCGGGACAGGGGCCTACGAGCAGTACTTC | TRBV9 | TRBD1 | . | TRBJ2-7
CASIPQGRAIYEQYF | TGTGCCAGCATTCCACAGGGGAGGGCGATCTACGAGCAGTACTTC | TRBV7-9 | . | . | TRBJ2-7
CASSQEATGSRDTQYF | TGCGCCAGCAGCCAAGAGGCGACAGGGAGCAGAGATACGCAGTATTTT | TRBV4-1 | TRBD1 | . | TRBJ2-3
CAWMGTGNTIYF | TGTGCCTGGATGGGGACTGGAAACACCATATATTTT | TRBV30 | . | . | TRBJ1-3
CASSQDAGTAQETQYF | TGCGCCAGCAGCCAAGATGCCGGGACGGCCCAAGAGACCCAGTACTTC | TRBV4-1 | . | . | TRBJ2-5
CASSVPLLSTDTQYF | TGTGCCAGCAGCGTTCCGTTGCTTAGCACAGATACGCAGTATTTT | TRBV11-3 | . | . | TRBJ2-3
CASSVDRPVIGELFF | TGTGCCAGCAGTGTGGACCGTCCCGTCATCGGGGAGCTGTTTTTT | TRBV6-1 | . | . | TRBJ2-2
CSAFGASGSYEQYF | TGCAGCGCCTTTGGGGCTAGCGGCTCCTACGAGCAGTACTTC | TRBV29-1 | TRBD2 | . | TRBJ2-7
CAWSTGGGETQYF | TGTGCCTGGAGTACAGGGGGGGGAGAGACCCAGTACTTC | TRBV30 | . | . | TRBJ2-5
CAWSVGQGYQPQHF | TGTGCCTGGAGTGTCGGACAGGGCTATCAGCCCCAGCATTTT | TRBV30 | TRBD1 | . | TRBJ1-5
CASSPLEAAYEQYF | TGTGCCAGCAGCCCCCTCGAAGCTGCCTACGAGCAGTACTTC | TRBV5-6 | . | . | TRBJ2-7
CASSESGTKIRLLHF | TGCGCCAGCAGTGAGTCAGGGACAAAGATTCGACTCCTCCACTTT | TRBV10-2 | . | . | TRBJ1-6
CASSLGAIGDGSYEQYF | TGTGCCAGCAGCCTGGGCGCTATTGGCGACGGCTCCTACGAGCAGTACTTC | TRBV5-6 | . | . | TRBJ2-7
CASSEYPIWSPYNEQFF | TGTGCCAGCAGTGAATACCCCATTTGGTCCCCTTATAATGAGCAGTTCTTC | TRBV25-1 | . | . | TRBJ2-1
CASRPQGAEQYF | TGTGCAAGTCGCCCACAGGGGGCCGAGCAGTACTTC | TRBV12-2 | . | . | TRBJ2-7
CASSFTSGGPYEQYF | TGTGCCAGCAGCTTTACTAGCGGGGGGCCCTACGAGCAGTACTTC | TRBV5-5 | TRBD2 | . | TRBJ2-7
CASSIAGGRDTQYF | TGTGCCAGCAGCATAGCGGGGGGTAGGGATACGCAGTATTTT | TRBV6-6 | TRBD2 | . | TRBJ2-3
CASSRGANGELFF | TGTGCCAGCTCACGGGGGGCCAACGGGGAGCTGTTTTTT | TRBV18 | . | few | TRBJ2-2
CASSYAERGTEAFF | TGTGCCAGCAGTTACGCAGAAAGGGGCACTGAAGCTTTCTTT | TRBV6-5 | . | . | TRBJ1-1
CASSSGLLYNEQFF | TGTGCCAGCAGCTCGGGTCTGCTCTACAATGAGCAGTTCTTC | TRBV5-6 | . | . | TRBJ2-1
CASSSGQGAVYEQYF | TGTGCCAGCAGTTCCGGGCAGGGGGCCGTCTACGAGCAGTACTTC | TRBV6-5 | TRBD1 | . | TRBJ2-7
CAWGAYEQYF | TGTGCCTGGGGGGCCTACGAGCAGTACTTC | TRBV30 | . | once | TRBJ2-7
CAISPPAYANYGYTF | TGTGCCATCAGTCCGCCCGCGTACGCTAACTATGGCTACACCTTC | TRBV10-3 | . | . | TRBJ1-2
CASRRGSFYEQYF | TGTGCCAGCAGGAGGGGCTCATTCTACGAGCAGTACTTC | TRBV27 | . | . | TRBJ2-7
CASSYLSGFGYTF | TGTGCCAGCAGTTACCTATCGGGGTTCGGCTACACCTTC | TRBV6-5 | . | . | TRBJ1-2
CASSRTRDRTSYEQYF | TGCGCCAGCAGCCGGACGCGGGACAGGACATCCTACGAGCAGTACTTC | TRBV5-1 | TRBD1 | . | TRBJ2-7
CASSFSGANEQYF | TGTGCCAGCAGTTTTAGTGGGGCGAACGAGCAGTACTTC | TRBV27 | . | . | TRBJ2-7
CASSLVTGDQPQHF | TGTGCCAGCAGCTTAGTCACAGGGGACCAGCCCCAGCATTTT | TRBV7-6 | TRBD1 | . | TRBJ1-5
CASSFGRSGLGYGYTF | TGTGCCAGCAGTTTCGGCCGCAGTGGGTTGGGCTATGGCTACACCTTC | TRBV27 | . | . | TRBJ1-2